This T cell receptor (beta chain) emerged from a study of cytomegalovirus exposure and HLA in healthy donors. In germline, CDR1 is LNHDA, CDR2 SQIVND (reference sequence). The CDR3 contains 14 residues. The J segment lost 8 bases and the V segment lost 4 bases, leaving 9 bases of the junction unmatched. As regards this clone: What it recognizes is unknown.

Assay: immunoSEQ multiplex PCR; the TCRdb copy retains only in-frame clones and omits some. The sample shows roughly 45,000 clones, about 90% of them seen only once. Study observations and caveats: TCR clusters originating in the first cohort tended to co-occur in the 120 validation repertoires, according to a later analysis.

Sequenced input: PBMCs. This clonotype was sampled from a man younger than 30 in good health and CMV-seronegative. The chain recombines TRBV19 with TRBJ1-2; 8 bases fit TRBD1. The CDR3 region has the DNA TGTGCCAGTAGTAGGATGACAGGGGCGGACGGCTACACCTTC. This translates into CASSRMTGADGYTF.